This T cell receptor (beta chain) was identified during a study of cytomegalovirus exposure and HLA in healthy donors. General study findings and limits: Sequence variants that were highly shared formed a cluster that was likely a sequencing artifact.

Donors in the study were healthy people who gave bone marrow. Germline CDR1 reads SNHLY; CDR2 reads FYNNEI. CDR3 size: 18 residues. J gave up 2 bases and V 3 bases, and 9 bases lay outside the gene matches. Remarks on this clone: Its antigen is unidentified.

Amplification used 60 Vbeta primers and 13 Jbeta primers. As processed by the authors: In a later analysis, the count reached some 83 million unique TCR beta chains, with around 11 million shared. The protocol was immunoSEQ multiplex PCR, while the TCRdb copy is restricted to in-frame clones and leaves out a portion. The DNA was the basis for D and trimming; V, J and clone size are from that table. This table has 150,000 to 200,000 clones, about 76% appearing once. The sequencing sample was made of PBMCs. The chain is built from TRBV2 and TRBJ2-7; 14 nucleotides match TRBD2. The sequence was obtained from a woman aged 50 to 60 in good health and CMV-seronegative. The CDR3 region is CASSDLGTSGGGTYEQYF. The CDR3 DNA is TGTGCCAGCAGTGACCTTGGGACTAGCGGGGGAGGAACCTACGAGCAGTACTTC.